A selection of T cell receptor beta chains follows, all from one sample in a study of blood T cells in healthy people across ages. TCRdb reanalysed the 5' RACE reads using MiXCR and keeps one entry per CDR3 protein. The data contain about 1.6 million distinct CDR3 sequences, 34% of them singletons. Sequenced material: blood. Receptors originate from a woman aged 25 to 39 in good health. Both conserved end residues are part of each CDR3. The order of the fields is clone size, V gene, D gene, J gene, CDR3 protein, CDR3 DNA. A D gene is named only where the DNA matches it firmly. Rows may omit the clone size; those that give it use once, few, many or a size class.

clone size: once
V gene: TRBV30
D gene: NA
J gene: TRBJ1-1
CDR3 protein: CARTRGPNTEAFF
CDR3 DNA: TGTGCCCGGACCCGGGGGCCGAACACTGAAGCTTTCTTT

clone size: NA
V gene: TRBV7-9
D gene: TRBD2
J gene: TRBJ2-1
CDR3 protein: CASSLVRASGSNEQFF
CDR3 DNA: TGTGCCAGCAGCTTAGTAAGAGCTAGCGGGAGCAATGAGCAGTTCTTC

clone size: many
V gene: TRBV6-1
D gene: NA
J gene: TRBJ2-5
CDR3 protein: CASSHLQGWETQYF
CDR3 DNA: TGTGCCAGCTCCCACCTCCAGGGTTGGGAGACCCAGTACTTC

clone size: NA
V gene: TRBV25-1
D gene: TRBD2
J gene: TRBJ2-6
CDR3 protein: CASSANLGGGKSSGANVLTF
CDR3 DNA: TGTGCCAGCAGTGCAAATTTGGGGGGAGGGAAAAGCTCTGGGGCCAACGTCCTGACTTTC

clone size: NA
V gene: TRBV5-1
D gene: NA
J gene: TRBJ2-5
CDR3 protein: CASSPDRLFQETQYF
CDR3 DNA: TGCGCCAGCAGCCCGGACAGACTATTCCAAGAGACCCAGTACTTC

clone size: NA
V gene: TRBV7-3
D gene: NA
J gene: TRBJ2-1
CDR3 protein: CASSSAGPNEQFF
CDR3 DNA: TGTGCCAGCAGCTCGGCAGGGCCCAATGAGCAGTTCTTC

clone size: NA
V gene: TRBV3-1
D gene: TRBD2
J gene: TRBJ2-3
CDR3 protein: CASNEAGYTDTQYF
CDR3 DNA: TGTGCCAGCAACGAAGCGGGATACACAGATACGCAGTATTTT

clone size: few
V gene: TRBV3-1
D gene: TRBD2
J gene: TRBJ2-1
CDR3 protein: CASSRVGAGAYNEQFF
CDR3 DNA: TGTGCCAGCAGCCGCGTAGGAGCGGGGGCCTACAATGAGCAGTTCTTC

clone size: NA
V gene: TRBV27
D gene: NA
J gene: TRBJ2-7
CDR3 protein: CASSALLSAHEQYF
CDR3 DNA: TGTGCCAGCAGTGCGCTTTTGAGTGCCCACGAGCAGTACTTC

clone size: NA
V gene: TRBV27
D gene: NA
J gene: TRBJ2-3
CDR3 protein: CASSRGTALTDTQYF
CDR3 DNA: TGTGCCAGCAGCCGCGGGACAGCCCTTACAGATACGCAGTATTTT

clone size: NA
V gene: TRBV27
D gene: TRBD2
J gene: TRBJ2-2
CDR3 protein: CASTPSGGLNTGELFF
CDR3 DNA: TGTGCCAGCACCCCTAGCGGGGGGCTGAACACCGGGGAGCTGTTTTTT

clone size: many
V gene: TRBV20-1
D gene: NA
J gene: TRBJ2-3
CDR3 protein: CSARTIDTQYF
CDR3 DNA: TGCAGTGCTAGGACTATCGATACGCAGTATTTT

clone size: once
V gene: TRBV20-1
D gene: NA
J gene: TRBJ1-1
CDR3 protein: CSAIGGGNTEAFF
CDR3 DNA: TGCAGTGCCATCGGGGGGGGGAATACTGAAGCTTTCTTT

clone size: NA
V gene: TRBV19
D gene: TRBD2
J gene: TRBJ2-1
CDR3 protein: CASRFSGGAGYNEQFF
CDR3 DNA: TGTGCCAGTAGATTTAGCGGGGGGGCCGGCTACAATGAGCAGTTCTTC

clone size: NA
V gene: TRBV27
D gene: NA
J gene: TRBJ2-3
CDR3 protein: CASSLGRGHNTDTQYF
CDR3 DNA: TGTGCCAGCAGTTTGGGGCGGGGGCACAACACAGATACGCAGTATTTT

clone size: few
V gene: TRBV15
D gene: TRBD1
J gene: TRBJ2-7
CDR3 protein: CATSGGGQGYEQYF
CDR3 DNA: TGTGCCACCAGCGGGGGAGGACAGGGCTACGAGCAGTACTTC

clone size: NA
V gene: TRBV20-1
D gene: NA
J gene: TRBJ1-2
CDR3 protein: CSASDGYYGYTF
CDR3 DNA: TGCAGTGCTTCTGACGGATACTATGGCTACACCTTC

clone size: NA
V gene: TRBV7-2
D gene: NA
J gene: TRBJ2-1
CDR3 protein: CASSGTRSNEQFF
CDR3 DNA: TGTGCCAGCAGCGGAACCCGCTCCAATGAGCAGTTCTTC

clone size: few
V gene: TRBV4-1
D gene: TRBD1
J gene: TRBJ1-3
CDR3 protein: CASSSRTGGTSGNTIYF
CDR3 DNA: TGCGCCAGCAGCAGTAGGACAGGGGGAACCTCTGGAAACACCATATATTTT

clone size: few
V gene: TRBV6-1
D gene: NA
J gene: TRBJ2-1
CDR3 protein: CASKPRGGTVEYNEQFF
CDR3 DNA: TGTGCCAGCAAACCTAGGGGGGGGACAGTCGAATACAATGAGCAGTTCTTC

clone size: few
V gene: TRBV5-1
D gene: NA
J gene: TRBJ2-7
CDR3 protein: CASSLGTTTSKLAYEQYF
CDR3 DNA: TGCGCCAGCAGCTTAGGGACAACAACCTCAAAGTTGGCCTACGAGCAGTACTTC

clone size: NA
V gene: TRBV12-3/TRBV12-4
D gene: TRBD1
J gene: TRBJ1-2
CDR3 protein: CASSLGAQGAGYGYTF
CDR3 DNA: TGTGCCAGCAGTTTAGGGGCTCAGGGGGCGGGCTATGGCTACACCTTC

clone size: few
V gene: TRBV20-1
D gene: TRBD2
J gene: TRBJ2-1
CDR3 protein: CSAGLAGVDNEQFF
CDR3 DNA: TGCAGTGCTGGGCTAGCGGGGGTTGACAATGAGCAGTTCTTC

clone size: few
V gene: TRBV6-5
D gene: TRBD2
J gene: TRBJ2-5
CDR3 protein: CASSYWFASGGKETQYF
CDR3 DNA: TGTGCCAGCAGTTATTGGTTCGCTAGCGGGGGGAAAGAGACCCAGTACTTC

clone size: few
V gene: TRBV4-1
D gene: TRBD2
J gene: TRBJ2-7
CDR3 protein: CASSQGWGGISYEQYF
CDR3 DNA: TGCGCCAGCAGCCAGGGTTGGGGGGGAATAAGCTACGAGCAGTACTTC

clone size: NA
V gene: TRBV12-3/TRBV12-4
D gene: NA
J gene: TRBJ2-1
CDR3 protein: CASSLALGLAINNEQFF
CDR3 DNA: TGTGCCAGCAGTTTAGCGCTGGGACTCGCAATTAACAATGAGCAGTTCTTC

clone size: few
V gene: TRBV5-1
D gene: TRBD2
J gene: TRBJ2-1
CDR3 protein: CASSKETSLTNEQFF
CDR3 DNA: TGCGCCAGCAGCAAGGAGACTAGCCTAACCAATGAGCAGTTCTTC

clone size: NA
V gene: TRBV27
D gene: NA
J gene: TRBJ1-6
CDR3 protein: CASSLHRENSPLHF
CDR3 DNA: TGTGCCAGCAGCCTACACAGGGAGAATTCACCCCTCCACTTT

clone size: NA
V gene: TRBV2
D gene: TRBD2
J gene: TRBJ2-7
CDR3 protein: CASRGLAGGHEQYF
CDR3 DNA: TGTGCCAGCAGGGGACTAGCGGGAGGCCACGAGCAGTACTTC

clone size: NA
V gene: TRBV9
D gene: NA
J gene: TRBJ2-2
CDR3 protein: CASSVGGSGTGELFF
CDR3 DNA: TGTGCCAGCAGCGTAGGAGGGTCGGGCACCGGGGAGCTGTTTTTT

clone size: NA
V gene: TRBV12-3/TRBV12-4
D gene: TRBD2
J gene: TRBJ2-3
CDR3 protein: CASSLNGRGLAGNVSTDTQYF
CDR3 DNA: TGTGCCAGCAGTTTGAACGGCCGCGGACTAGCGGGGAATGTGAGCACAGATACGCAGTATTTT

clone size: NA
V gene: TRBV5-1
D gene: TRBD1
J gene: TRBJ2-4
CDR3 protein: CASSYHRGFAKNIQYF
CDR3 DNA: TGCGCCAGCAGCTATCACAGGGGGTTCGCCAAAAACATTCAGTACTTC

clone size: few
V gene: TRBV4-2
D gene: NA
J gene: TRBJ1-2
CDR3 protein: CASSPRQLQGSYGYTF
CDR3 DNA: TGTGCCAGCAGCCCCCGCCAGCTACAAGGTAGCTATGGCTACACCTTC

clone size: few
V gene: TRBV9
D gene: NA
J gene: TRBJ1-2
CDR3 protein: CASSVGGSLWPGEVGYTF
CDR3 DNA: TGTGCCAGCAGCGTAGGGGGGTCTCTTTGGCCAGGGGAAGTTGGCTACACCTTC

clone size: few
V gene: TRBV2
D gene: TRBD2
J gene: TRBJ2-5
CDR3 protein: CASRAPGLAAILGKETQYF
CDR3 DNA: TGTGCCAGCAGGGCCCCGGGACTAGCGGCCATCCTAGGGAAGGAGACCCAGTACTTC

clone size: few
V gene: TRBV5-1
D gene: TRBD2
J gene: TRBJ2-1
CDR3 protein: CASKGLALDEQFF
CDR3 DNA: TGCGCCAGCAAGGGACTAGCGTTGGATGAGCAGTTCTTC

clone size: few
V gene: TRBV5-1
D gene: NA
J gene: TRBJ2-1
CDR3 protein: CASSARQGNNEQFF
CDR3 DNA: TGCGCCAGCAGCGCCCGGCAGGGAAACAATGAGCAGTTCTTC

clone size: few
V gene: TRBV7-6
D gene: TRBD2
J gene: TRBJ2-7
CDR3 protein: CASSLARRGSSYEQYF
CDR3 DNA: TGTGCCAGCAGCTTAGCGCGGCGGGGGTCCTCCTACGAGCAGTACTTC

clone size: NA
V gene: TRBV20-1
D gene: NA
J gene: TRBJ1-2
CDR3 protein: CSAIDRLGYTF
CDR3 DNA: TGCAGTGCAATCGACAGGTTGGGCTACACCTTC

clone size: NA
V gene: TRBV10-3
D gene: NA
J gene: TRBJ2-3
CDR3 protein: CAISGPRQRGTDTQYF
CDR3 DNA: TGTGCCATCAGTGGGCCCCGGCAGCGGGGCACAGATACGCAGTATTTT

clone size: NA
V gene: TRBV6-1
D gene: NA
J gene: TRBJ2-5
CDR3 protein: CASSNPGVETQYF
CDR3 DNA: TGTGCCAGCAGTAACCCTGGCGTCGAGACCCAGTACTTC

clone size: NA
V gene: TRBV20-1
D gene: TRBD2
J gene: TRBJ2-5
CDR3 protein: CSARAGSGVQETQYF
CDR3 DNA: TGCAGTGCTAGAGCCGGAAGCGGGGTTCAAGAGACCCAGTACTTC

clone size: few
V gene: TRBV12-3/TRBV12-4
D gene: NA
J gene: TRBJ2-2
CDR3 protein: CASSLRVEGELFF
CDR3 DNA: TGTGCCAGCAGTTTAAGGGTGGAGGGGGAGCTGTTTTTT

clone size: NA
V gene: TRBV28
D gene: NA
J gene: TRBJ2-1
CDR3 protein: CASSSAGLARWNEQFF
CDR3 DNA: TGTGCCAGCAGTTCCGCGGGATTAGCGCGTTGGAATGAGCAGTTCTTC

clone size: few
V gene: TRBV3-1
D gene: TRBD2
J gene: TRBJ2-1
CDR3 protein: CASSQTSGGYGEQFF
CDR3 DNA: TGTGCCAGCAGCCAGACTAGCGGGGGGTATGGTGAGCAGTTCTTC

clone size: NA
V gene: TRBV5-4
D gene: NA
J gene: TRBJ2-7
CDR3 protein: CASSLRTSKEQYF
CDR3 DNA: TGTGCCAGCAGCTTGCGGACCTCGAAGGAGCAGTACTTC

clone size: once
V gene: TRBV20-1
D gene: NA
J gene: TRBJ2-5
CDR3 protein: CSAPGIGPEQYF
CDR3 DNA: TGCAGTGCGCCTGGAATTGGTCCTGAGCAGTACTTC

clone size: NA
V gene: TRBV7-8
D gene: TRBD2
J gene: TRBJ2-1
CDR3 protein: CASSFRLAGIIGNKQFF
CDR3 DNA: TGTGCCAGCAGCTTTCGACTAGCGGGAATTATAGGCAATAAGCAGTTCTTC

clone size: NA
V gene: TRBV20-1
D gene: TRBD1
J gene: TRBJ2-3
CDR3 protein: CSANGTGDVDTQYF
CDR3 DNA: TGCAGTGCTAATGGGACAGGGGACGTGGATACGCAGTATTTT